Listed below are T cell receptor beta chains from one sample, sequenced in a study of OX40 agonist ivuxolimab in advanced cancers. Produced via immunoSEQ multiplex PCR; TCRdb's table is partial and in-frame only. Of roughly 56,000 clones in the sample, approximately 80% were seen once. Sequences were derived from CD4+ or CD8+ T cells sorted from blood, sampled in a trial of the OX40 agonist ivuxolimab. The source is an adult with an advanced solid tumor such as melanoma, head and neck, liver or kidney cancer. Each CDR3 is given with its conserved first and last residue. D genes are given only for firm matches. The size entry is marked missing in some rows and otherwise reads once, few, many or a size class.

TRBV15,TRBJ2-1,NA,TRBD2,CATSRDLAASGSGQFF,TGTGCCACCAGCAGAGATCTAGCGGCTAGCGGGAGTGGACAGTTCTTC
TRBV6-6,TRBJ1-1,NA,TRBD1,CASSYVQGFGTEAFF,TGTGCCAGCAGTTACGTACAGGGGTTTGGCACTGAAGCTTTCTTT
TRBV18,TRBJ2-3,NA,NA,CASSPRRDWHTQYF,TGTGCCAGCTCACCAAGGCGGGATTGGCATACGCAGTATTTT
TRBV19,TRBJ2-6,once,NA,CASSTPTASGANVLTF,TGTGCCAGTAGTACCCCGACAGCCTCTGGGGCCAACGTCCTGACTTTC
TRBV7-8,TRBJ2-7,NA,TRBD2,CASSLGLAGARSSYEQYF,TGTGCCAGCAGCTTAGGGCTAGCGGGGGCCAGGAGCTCCTACGAGCAGTACTTC
TRBV11-2,TRBJ2-7,NA,TRBD2,CASSRRTSGRSYEQYF,TGTGCCAGCAGCAGACGGACTAGCGGACGCTCCTACGAGCAGTACTTC
TRBV27,TRBJ2-3,NA,NA,CASSLTRGTDTQYF,TGTGCCAGCAGTTTGACTAGAGGCACAGATACGCAGTATTTT
TRBV2,TRBJ2-1,NA,TRBD1,CASSARDRGYNEQFF,TGTGCCAGCAGTGCCCGGGACAGGGGCTACAATGAGCAGTTCTTC
TRBV29-1,TRBJ1-2,NA,NA,CSVGSRAGTGGYTF,TGCAGCGTTGGTAGCAGGGCTGGAACTGGGGGCTACACCTTC
TRBV19,TRBJ1-5,NA,NA,CASSLKNQPQHF,TGTGCCAGTAGTCTCAAGAATCAGCCCCAGCATTTT
TRBV7-9,TRBJ2-5,NA,TRBD1,CASSGARGSLETQYF,TGTGCCAGCAGCGGAGCCAGGGGGTCCCTAGAGACCCAGTACTTC
TRBV9,TRBJ1-6,NA,NA,CASSPRQNNSPLHF,TGTGCCAGCAGCCCAAGACAGAATAATTCACCCCTCCACTTT
TRBV5-4,TRBJ2-3,NA,NA,CASTLLGTDTQYF,TGTGCCAGCACCCTGCTAGGGACAGATACGCAGTATTTT
TRBV4-2,TRBJ1-1,NA,TRBD1,CASSQAAGGRGGTEAFF,TGTGCCAGCAGCCAAGCGGCAGGGGGCCGGGGCGGCACTGAAGCTTTCTTT
TRBV15,TRBJ1-4,NA,NA,CATSRDLGGETNEKLFF,TGTGCCACCAGCAGAGATTTGGGAGGGGAGACTAATGAAAAACTGTTTTTT
TRBV7-9,TRBJ1-1,NA,NA,CASSQATGSSMNTEAFF,TGTGCCAGCAGCCAAGCGACAGGCAGTAGCATGAACACTGAAGCTTTCTTT
TRBV15,TRBJ1-1,NA,TRBD1,CATSPRQGLRTEAFF,TGTGCCACCAGCCCGAGACAGGGATTGAGGACTGAAGCTTTCTTT
TRBV7-2,TRBJ2-1,NA,TRBD2,CASSLGGRGNEQFF,TGTGCCAGCAGCTTAGGCGGGAGAGGTAATGAGCAGTTCTTC
TRBV5-1,TRBJ2-7,NA,NA,CASSGSYEQYF,TGCGCCAGCAGCGGATCCTACGAGCAGTACTTC
TRBV7-2,TRBJ2-7,NA,TRBD2,CASSLVVSSGGGYEQYF,TGTGCCAGCAGCTTAGTGGTCTCTAGCGGGGGGGGATACGAGCAGTACTTC
TRBV6-1,TRBJ1-3,NA,NA,CASTAFGGWDTIYF,TGTGCCAGCACAGCTTTTGGGGGTTGGGACACCATATATTTT
TRBV5-1,TRBJ2-7,few,NA,CASSPVREPNEQYF,TGCGCCAGCAGCCCCGTCCGGGAGCCTAACGAGCAGTACTTC
TRBV28,TRBJ2-7,NA,TRBD2,CASSGGTSGRAHYEQHF,TGTGCCAGCAGCGGTGGGACTAGCGGGAGGGCCCACTACGAGCAGCACTTC
TRBV18,TRBJ2-2,NA,NA,CASSLLEGGETGELFF,TGTGCCAGCTCACTCCTCGAGGGCGGTGAAACCGGGGAGCTGTTTTTT
TRBV19,TRBJ1-1,few,TRBD1,CASSIGDRGAAFF,TGTGCCAGTAGTATAGGAGACAGGGGCGCAGCTTTCTTT
TRBV11-1,TRBJ1-1,once,NA,CASSPRGGTEAFF,TGTGCCAGCAGCCCCCGCGGGGGCACTGAAGCTTTCTTT
TRBV5-1,TRBJ2-1,NA,NA,CASSLVSEPYNEQFF,TGCGCCAGCAGCTTGGTTTCGGAGCCCTACAATGAGCAGTTCTTC
TRBV18,TRBJ2-7,NA,TRBD2,CASSPGGGRIYEQYF,TGTGCCAGCTCACCGGGGGGCGGGAGGATTTACGAGCAGTACTTC
TRBV18,TRBJ1-2,NA,TRBD1,CASSLSQGAPYGYTF,TGTGCCAGCTCACTATCCCAGGGGGCACCCTATGGCTACACCTTC
TRBV6-5,TRBJ2-6,NA,NA,CASSREAGFSGVLTF,TGTGCCAGCAGCCGTGAGGCAGGGTTTAGCGGCGTCCTGACTTTC
TRBV28,TRBJ2-5,NA,TRBD2,CASSRTRAQYF,TGTGCCAGCAGCCGGACTAGGGCCCAGTACTTC
TRBV7-2,TRBJ1-3,NA,NA,CASSLRDSGNTIYF,TGTGCCAGCAGCTTACGGGACTCTGGAAACACCATATATTTT
TRBV7-2,TRBJ2-7,few,NA,CASSASGTYSYEQYF,TGTGCCAGCAGCGCGTCCGGGACGTATTCCTACGAGCAGTACTTC
TRBV7-9,TRBJ2-1,NA,TRBD2,CASSALAGGVYNEQFF,TGTGCCAGCAGCGCCCTAGCGGGGGGGGTCTACAATGAGCAGTTCTTC
TRBV6-5,TRBJ1-2,NA,TRBD1,CASSLQTGIYGYTF,TGTGCCAGCAGTTTACAGACAGGGATCTATGGCTACACCTTC
TRBV5-1,TRBJ1-2,few,NA,CASSLYETSYGYTF,TGCGCCAGCAGCTTGTATGAAACCAGCTATGGCTACACCTTC
TRBV6-5,TRBJ1-2,NA,NA,CASSFQGGSYTF,TGTGCCAGCAGTTTCCAGGGTGGGAGCTACACCTTC
TRBV5-5,TRBJ2-7,NA,NA,CASSLAYGTYEQYF,TGTGCCAGCAGCTTGGCCTACGGGACCTACGAGCAGTACTTC
TRBV2,TRBJ2-7,NA,NA,CAAVPEQYF,TGTGCCGCCGTCCCCGAGCAGTACTTC
TRBV7-8,TRBJ2-7,NA,TRBD1,CASSRPGQVSYEQYF,TGTGCCAGCAGCCGACCGGGACAGGTCTCCTACGAGCAGTACTTC
TRBV19,TRBJ1-5,few,NA,CASSTGIAINQPQHF,TGTGCCAGTAGTACAGGCATAGCAATCAATCAGCCCCAGCATTTT
TRBV13,TRBJ2-1,NA,TRBD2,CASSVALAGYNEQFF,TGTGCCAGCAGCGTGGCACTAGCGGGATACAATGAGCAGTTCTTC
TRBV11-2,TRBJ2-7,NA,NA,CASSTGALGGEQYF,TGTGCCAGCAGCACAGGGGCCTTGGGGGGGGAGCAGTACTTC
TRBV28,TRBJ2-1,few,TRBD1,CASSLTGLSYNEQFF,TGTGCCAGCAGTTTGACAGGGCTCTCCTACAATGAGCAGTTCTTC
TRBV6-6,TRBJ1-5,NA,TRBD1,CASRGGQGSNQPQHF,TGTGCCAGCAGGGGGGGACAGGGGAGTAATCAGCCCCAGCATTTT
TRBV9,TRBJ2-1,once,TRBD1,CASSQGGQGFHEQFF,TGTGCCAGCAGCCAGGGGGGACAGGGGTTTCATGAGCAGTTCTTC
TRBV28,TRBJ2-1,NA,TRBD2,CASLRREGYNEQFF,TGTGCCAGCTTACGGCGGGAGGGGTACAATGAGCAGTTCTTC
TRBV28,TRBJ2-3,NA,TRBD2,CASSPGTSGVSTDTQYF,TGTGCCAGCAGCCCCGGGACTAGCGGAGTTAGCACAGATACGCAGTATTTT
TRBV5-1,TRBJ1-1,NA,TRBD1,CASSLRQGAANTEAFF,TGCGCCAGCAGCTTGCGTCAGGGGGCGGCGAACACTGAAGCTTTCTTT
TRBV29-1,TRBJ1-2,once,NA,CSVDPGTAYGYTF,TGCAGCGTTGACCCAGGGACGGCCTATGGCTACACCTTC
TRBV11-3,TRBJ2-3,NA,NA,CASSPERGEGADTQYF,TGTGCCAGCAGCCCAGAGAGGGGCGAGGGTGCAGATACGCAGTATTTT
TRBV18,TRBJ1-3,NA,NA,CASSLPNREGTGNTIYF,TGTGCCAGCTCCCTCCCGAACAGGGAGGGAACTGGAAACACCATATATTTT
TRBV4-2,TRBJ2-3,NA,NA,CASSQGVSTDTQYF,TGTGCCAGCAGCCAAGGGGTCTCCACAGATACGCAGTATTTT
TRBV30,TRBJ1-1,NA,TRBD1,CAWSPRDRKAVKAFF,TGTGCCTGGAGCCCTAGGGACAGGAAAGCGGTGAAAGCTTTCTTT
TRBV28,TRBJ1-4,few,TRBD1,CASSLPRGQGSEKLFF,TGTGCCAGCAGCCTTCCAAGGGGACAGGGAAGTGAAAAACTGTTTTTT
TRBV4-1,TRBJ2-5,NA,NA,CASSQDSPTTQYF,TGCGCCAGCAGCCAAGATTCCCCCACTACCCAGTACTTC